This T cell receptor (beta chain) was documented in a study of T cell repertoires in cytomegalovirus infection. Study findings and constraints: Individuals carrying CMV plus the relevant HLA were identified by cumulative frequency of public TCR beta families.

The CDR3 length is 17 residues. Germline V gene sequence: CDR1 WNHNN, CDR2 SYGVQD (reference sequence). Trimming at V came to 6 bases and at J to 2 bases, leaving 13 bases not matched to a gene. As regards this clonotype: What it recognizes is unknown.

TCRdb fed the reads into MiXCR, producing one record per CDR3 protein. The table includes some 350,000 distinct CDR3 sequences, about 29% detected once. V is TRBV10-1 and J is TRBJ2-5; 9 positions agree with TRBD2. This receptor was identified in a human donor in good health (CMV status not recorded). Some clones in this sample may be carry-over from other donors' samples. The sample in question was cultured PBMCs, obtained from culture after CMV antigen stimulation. CDR3 nucleotides: TGCGCCAGCAGCCGCGGGAGGGGATCGGGGGTTCAAGAGACCCAGTACTTC. Translation gives CASSRGRGSGVQETQYF.